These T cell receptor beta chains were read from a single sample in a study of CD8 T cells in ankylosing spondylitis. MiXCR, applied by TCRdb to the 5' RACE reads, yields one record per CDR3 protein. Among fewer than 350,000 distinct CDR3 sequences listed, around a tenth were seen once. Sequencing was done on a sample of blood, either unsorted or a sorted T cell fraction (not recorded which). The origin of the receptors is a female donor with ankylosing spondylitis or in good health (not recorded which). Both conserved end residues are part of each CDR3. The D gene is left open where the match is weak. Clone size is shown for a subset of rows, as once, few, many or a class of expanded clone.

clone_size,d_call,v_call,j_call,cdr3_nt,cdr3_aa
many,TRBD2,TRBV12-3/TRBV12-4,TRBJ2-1,TGTGCCAGCAGCGGGACTAGACGGGAGCAGTTCTTC,CASSGTRREQFF
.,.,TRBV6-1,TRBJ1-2,TGTGCCAGCAGTGCCAGCCGCTATGGCTACACCTTC,CASSASRYGYTF
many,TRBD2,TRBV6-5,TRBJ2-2,TGTGCCAGCAGTACTAGCGGGAACACCGGGGAGCTGTTTTTT,CASSTSGNTGELFF
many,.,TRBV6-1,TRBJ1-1,TGTGCCAGCAGTGAAAACAGGGTCACTGAAGCTTTCTTT,CASSENRVTEAFF
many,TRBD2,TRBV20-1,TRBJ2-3,TGCAGTGCCCGCGGGATTCTAGCGGGGTCTACAGATACGCAGTATTTT,CSARGILAGSTDTQYF
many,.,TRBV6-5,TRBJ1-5,TGTGCCAGCAGTTACAACACGGGTGGCGGTCGGCCCCAGCATTTT,CASSYNTGGGRPQHF
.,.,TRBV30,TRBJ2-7,TGTGCCTGCATAACAGGGTTCGAGCAGTACTTC,CACITGFEQYF
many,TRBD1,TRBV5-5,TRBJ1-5,TGTGCCAGCAGCTCCCACGGGACAGGGGTCTATAGCAATCAGCCCCAGCATTTT,CASSSHGTGVYSNQPQHF
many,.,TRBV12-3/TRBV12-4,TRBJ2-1,TGTGCCAGCAGTTTACTGGAGGTGCAGTTCTTC,CASSLLEVQFF
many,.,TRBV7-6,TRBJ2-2,TGTGCCAGCAGGCCTACTTGGGACACCGGGGAGCTGTTTTTT,CASRPTWDTGELFF
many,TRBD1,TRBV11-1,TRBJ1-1,TGTGCCAGCAGCTCGGAGGGACAGGGGAGTAGTACTGAAGCTTTCTTT,CASSSEGQGSSTEAFF
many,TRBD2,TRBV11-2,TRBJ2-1,TGTGCCAGCTCCCACTGGGGGAGGGCCCTAGATGAGCAGTTCTTC,CASSHWGRALDEQFF
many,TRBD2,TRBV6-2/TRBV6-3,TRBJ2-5,TGTGCCAGCAGATCCCTAGCGGGAAGGTACCAAGAGACCCAGTACTTC,CASRSLAGRYQETQYF
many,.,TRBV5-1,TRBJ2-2,TGCGCCAGCAGCTTGTCCAGCCTCGCGAACACCGGGGAGCTGTTTTTT,CASSLSSLANTGELFF